This is a list of T cell receptor beta chains from one sample in a study of CD8+ T cells in alopecia areata. The data were produced by immunoSEQ multiplex PCR, yet TCRdb's version contains in-frame clones alone and is incomplete. This sample has 200,000 to 250,000 clones, with more than 45% found just once. The sequenced sample was CD4+ T cells sorted from blood, obtained at week 0. Receptors were obtained from a human donor with alopecia areata. Each CDR3 is given without its conserved first and last residue.

TRBV6-5	TRBJ1-1	ASSYMNTEAF
TRBV7-3	TRBJ2-7	ASSNSFTYGEQY
TRBV10-2	TRBJ1-5	ASSRQGDQPQH
TRBV6-6	TRBJ1-6	ASGQGNSPLH
TRBV4-1	TRBJ1-5	ASTRGNWGNQPQH
TRBV5-1	TRBJ2-1	ASSRRTMNNEQF
TRBV5-4	TRBJ2-7	ASSSFGGEQY
TRBV30	TRBJ1-6	AWSVLFTAYYNSPLH
TRBV5-1	TRBJ2-2	ASRPGQGSTGELF
TRBV9	TRBJ2-1	ASTLSGSRDEQF
TRBV14	TRBJ2-7	ASSSQGRRY
TRBV5-4	TRBJ2-7	ASSLDLSSYEQY
TRBV11-2	TRBJ2-5	ASSLGGVRETQY
TRBV30	TRBJ2-3	AWSARTPPDTQY
TRBV28	TRBJ1-2	ASSEEFNYGYT
TRBV7-8	TRBJ2-2	ASSGGTAVGTGELF
TRBV28	TRBJ1-1	ASSPPRNTEAF
TRBV4-1	TRBJ1-2	ASSQEGQGLYGYT
TRBV7-9	TRBJ2-1	ASSLGPLYNEQF
TRBV12-5	-	ASSTTGGGEQY
TRBV18	TRBJ2-1	ASSARLANYNEQF
TRBV29-1	TRBJ2-2	SHDKGSNTGELF
TRBV13	TRBJ1-1	ASSLVSGQKAF
TRBV19	TRBJ1-1	ASNEPGHANTEAF
TRBV30	TRBJ2-1	AGTSYQAYNEQF
TRBV5-6	TRBJ1-3	ASSPEPSSGNTIY
TRBV11-2	TRBJ2-3	ASSLGLAGGGDTQY
TRBV4-2	TRBJ1-2	ASSPRGIDYGYT
TRBV5-1	TRBJ1-2	ASSLGTDYT
TRBV15	TRBJ2-5	ATSRGETQY
TRBV9	TRBJ1-6	ASSVRVNNSPLH
TRBV18	TRBJ2-4	ASSPQNIQY
TRBV2	TRBJ2-3	ASSSGDSTDTQY
TRBV6-1	TRBJ1-5	ASSQGGASNQPQH
TRBV4-1	TRBJ2-3	ASSQAPSGGRDTQY
TRBV5-1	TRBJ2-7	ASSLATGEQY
TRBV29-1	TRBJ2-7	SVEGEKDEQY
TRBV30	TRBJ2-1	AWSHGSGAYNEQF
TRBV25-1	TRBJ2-2	ASNDRGSANTGELF
TRBV29-1	TRBJ2-1	SVDHSGQPQF
TRBV21-1	TRBJ2-5	ASSKDEVQETQY
TRBV29-1	TRBJ1-1	SVADRNRDTEAF
TRBV9	TRBJ2-1	ASSATSGSSYEQF
TRBV11-2	TRBJ2-5	ASSLEAGTKETQY
TRBV10-3	TRBJ1-6	AISRIQGFDNSPLH
TRBV29-1	TRBJ1-2	TTSGNYGYT
TRBV2	TRBJ2-5	ASRVGGQETQY
TRBV27	TRBJ1-1	ASILRLGRGTEAF
TRBV5-6	TRBJ2-5	ASSLVGRQETQY
TRBV9	TRBJ1-1	ASSVDWMNTEAF
TRBV19	TRBJ1-2	ASSTTGTNYGYT
TRBV28	TRBJ2-1	ASSSDWGF
TRBV2	TRBJ2-5	ASCQRDTYQETQY
TRBV6-5	TRBJ2-7	ASSYSTASYEQY
TRBV9	TRBJ1-2	ASSSTRDGYT
TRBV6-6	TRBJ1-5	ASRLTGDNQPQH
TRBV30	TRBJ2-7	AWRQTLAGAYEQY
TRBV27	TRBJ2-7	ASGAYEQY
TRBV7-9	TRBJ1-1	ASSLESPPKAF
TRBV7-9	TRBJ1-5	AGAGDGNQPQH